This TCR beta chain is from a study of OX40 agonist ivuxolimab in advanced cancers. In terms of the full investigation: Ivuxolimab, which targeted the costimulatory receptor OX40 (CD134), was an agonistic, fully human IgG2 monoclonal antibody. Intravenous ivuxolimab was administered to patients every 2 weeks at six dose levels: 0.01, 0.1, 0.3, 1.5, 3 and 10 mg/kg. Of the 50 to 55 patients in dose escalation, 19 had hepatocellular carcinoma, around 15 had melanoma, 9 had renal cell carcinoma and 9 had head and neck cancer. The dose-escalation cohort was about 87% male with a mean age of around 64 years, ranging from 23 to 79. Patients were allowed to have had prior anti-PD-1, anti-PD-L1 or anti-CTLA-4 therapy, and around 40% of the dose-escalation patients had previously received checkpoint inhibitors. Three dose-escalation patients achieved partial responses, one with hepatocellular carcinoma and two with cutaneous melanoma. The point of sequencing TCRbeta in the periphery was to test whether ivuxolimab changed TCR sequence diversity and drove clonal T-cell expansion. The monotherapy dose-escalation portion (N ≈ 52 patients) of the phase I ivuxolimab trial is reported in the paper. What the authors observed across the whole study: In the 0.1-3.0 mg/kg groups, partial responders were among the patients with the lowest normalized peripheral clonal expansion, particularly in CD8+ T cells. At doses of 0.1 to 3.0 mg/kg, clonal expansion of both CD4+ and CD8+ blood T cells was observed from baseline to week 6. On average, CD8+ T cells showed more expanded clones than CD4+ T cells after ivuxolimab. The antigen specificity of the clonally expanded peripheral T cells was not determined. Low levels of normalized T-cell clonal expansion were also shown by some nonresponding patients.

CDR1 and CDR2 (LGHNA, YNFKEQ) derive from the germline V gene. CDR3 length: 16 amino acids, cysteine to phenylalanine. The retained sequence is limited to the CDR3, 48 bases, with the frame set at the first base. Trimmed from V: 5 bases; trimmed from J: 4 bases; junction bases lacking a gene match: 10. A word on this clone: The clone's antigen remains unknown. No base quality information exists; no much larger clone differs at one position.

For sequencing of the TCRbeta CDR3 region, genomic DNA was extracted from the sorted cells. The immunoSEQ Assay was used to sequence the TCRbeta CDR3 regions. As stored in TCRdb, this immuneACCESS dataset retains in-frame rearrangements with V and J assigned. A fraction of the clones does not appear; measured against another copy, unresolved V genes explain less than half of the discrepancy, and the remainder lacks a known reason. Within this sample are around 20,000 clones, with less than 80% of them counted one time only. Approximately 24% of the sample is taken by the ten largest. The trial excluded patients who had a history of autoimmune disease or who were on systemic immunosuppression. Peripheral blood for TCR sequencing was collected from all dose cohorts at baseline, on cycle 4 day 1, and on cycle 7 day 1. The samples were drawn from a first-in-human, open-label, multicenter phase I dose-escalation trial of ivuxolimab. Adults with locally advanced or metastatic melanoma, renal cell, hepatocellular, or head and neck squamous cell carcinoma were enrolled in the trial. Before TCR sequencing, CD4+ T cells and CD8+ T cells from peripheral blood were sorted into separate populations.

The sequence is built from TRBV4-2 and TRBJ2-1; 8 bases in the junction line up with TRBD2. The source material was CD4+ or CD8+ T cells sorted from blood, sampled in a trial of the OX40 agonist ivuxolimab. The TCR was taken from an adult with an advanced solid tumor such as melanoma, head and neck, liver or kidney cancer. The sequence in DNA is TGTGCCAGCAGCGAACGGACTAGCAGGTTTTACAATGAGCAGTTCTTC. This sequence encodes CASSERTSRFYNEQFF.